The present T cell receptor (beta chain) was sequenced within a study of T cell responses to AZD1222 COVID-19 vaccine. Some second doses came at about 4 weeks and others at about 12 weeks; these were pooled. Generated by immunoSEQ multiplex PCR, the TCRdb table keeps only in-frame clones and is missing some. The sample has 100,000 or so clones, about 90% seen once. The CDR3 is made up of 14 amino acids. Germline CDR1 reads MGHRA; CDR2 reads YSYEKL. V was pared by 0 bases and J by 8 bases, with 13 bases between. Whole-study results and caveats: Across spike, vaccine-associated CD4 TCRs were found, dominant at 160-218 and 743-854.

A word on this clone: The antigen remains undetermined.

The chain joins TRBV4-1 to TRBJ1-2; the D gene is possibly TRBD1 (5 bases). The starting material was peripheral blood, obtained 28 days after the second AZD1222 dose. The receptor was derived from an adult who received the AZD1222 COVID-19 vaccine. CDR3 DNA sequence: TGCGCCAGCAGCCAAGATTTATTGGACACAGGCTACACCTTC. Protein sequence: CASSQDLLDTGYTF.